This T cell receptor (beta chain) is from a study of blood T cell repertoires in COVID-19. Concerning this clone: Other DNA sequences from this sample encode an identical CDR3 as well.

CDR3 length equals 14 residues. From germline, CDR1 is GTSNPN and CDR2 SVGIG (reference sequence). The V segment lost 3 bases and the J segment 2 bases; nucleotides outside the gene matches: 3. The assay was immunoSEQ multiplex PCR, and TCRdb's table has in-frame clones only and misses some. The table shows roughly 350,000 clones, with roughly 86% occurring only once. This clonotype was obtained from a woman in her thirties with COVID-19, enrolled during active disease. The chain has TRBV30 and TRBJ1-5, with 8 bases identical to TRBD1. The specimen sequenced was peripheral blood. CDR3: CAWSGTGGNQPQHF. For the CDR3, the DNA is TGTGCCTGGAGCGGGACAGGAGGCAATCAGCCCCAGCATTTT.